Presented here are 3 T cell receptor beta chains from one specimen sequenced in a study of blood T cell repertoires in COVID-19. Repertoires were generated with immunoSEQ multiplex PCR, while TCRdb's copy carries only in-frame clones and drops some. The sample lists about 70,000 clones, approximately 85% occurring once. Sequences were obtained from peripheral blood. The origin of the receptors is an older man with acute or convalescent COVID-19.

Only one count was recorded for this clone. The chain employs TRBV5-6 and TRBJ2-7; possible D gene TRBD1, 5 bases. The CDR3 is 15 residues long. V lost 3 bases and J lost 3, with 16 bases in between. Germline CDR1 is SGHDT and CDR2 is YYEEEE. DNA of the CDR3: TGTGCCAGCAGCTCCTGGTCAGGGTTGGGCTACGAGCAGTACTTC. Protein sequence: CASSSWSGLGYEQYF.

This chain connects TRBV5-1 to TRBJ2-5, with 9 bases that match TRBD1. From germline, CDR1 is SGHRS and CDR2 YFSETQ. The CDR3 is 18 residues long. V dropped 1 base and J dropped 1; count of bases not matched to a gene: 11. This CDR3 reads CASSLLRTGDGGQETQYF. The CDR3, as DNA: TGCGCCAGCAGCTTGCTCAGGACAGGGGACGGAGGCCAAGAGACCCAGTACTTC. Full variable domain (remainder filled in from reference TRBV5-1 and TRBJ2-5): KAGVTQTPRYLIKTRGQQVTLSCSPISGHRSVSWYQQTPGQGLQFLFEYFSETQRNKGNFPGRFSGRQFSNSRSEMNVSTLELGDSALYLCASSLLRTGDGGQETQYFGPGTRLLVL.

The V and J genes are TRBV18 and TRBJ2-7; no reliable D call. The germline V gene encodes CDR1 KGHSH and CDR2 LQKENI. The CDR3 runs to 14 residues. V was trimmed by 3 bases and J by 0 bases, leaving 9 bases between them. CDR3 DNA sequence: TGTGCCAGCTCACCTCCCGCGAGCTCCTACGAGCAGTACTTC. It is translated as CASSPPASSYEQYF.